This entry lists 13 T cell receptor beta chains sequenced from one sample in a study of shared clonotypes between healthy human individuals (dated by TCRdb to about 2020). The method was the immunoSEQ multiplex PCR assay. TCRdb holds this immuneACCESS table with in-frame rearrangements only. Some clones are missing; in checked studies, unresolved V genes explain under half, and the rest has no known cause. The sample yields 1.4 million to 1.5 million clones; 95% to 97% were counted once. The ten largest make up over 1% of the sample. The sequenced material came from naive CD4+ T cells sorted from blood. According to the study, the label for this sample's cell subset or site signals: CD45RA+ positively selected. The receptors were gathered from a man younger than 45 in good health.

This clone appeared a single time. As DNA, the CDR3 is TGTGCCAGCAGCGACGGACAGGGGAGGACTAGCGGGATCGAGCAGTACTTC. Amino acid sequence: CASSDGQGRTSGIEQYF. V usage is TRBV9 and J usage is TRBJ2-7; 12 nucleotides agree with TRBD2. Germline CDR1 reads SGDLS; CDR2 reads YYNGEE. This CDR3 is built from 17 residues. V lost 3 bases, J lost 6 bases, and 13 bases stayed unmatched.

As DNA, the CDR3 is TGTGCCAGCAGCCAAGAAATGGGGAGCTCCTACAATGAGCAGTTCTTC. Translating it yields CASSQEMGSSYNEQFF. The V call is TRBV4-2, the J call TRBJ2-1; D is perhaps TRBD2 (5 bases). V lost 0 bases and J lost 0, with 9 bases in between. Germline V gene sequence: CDR1 LGHNA, CDR2 YNFKEQ. The CDR3 sequence is 16 residues long.

The rearrangement uses TRBV28 and TRBJ1-2, with D unresolved. CDR3 size: 15 residues. V lost 2 bases, J lost 2 bases, and 12 bases lay in between. Germline CDR1 is MDHEN and CDR2 is SYDVKM. CDR3 DNA: TGTGCCAGCAGTTTAGGGTCTGTGAGGAACTATGGCTACACCTTC. It translates to CASSLGSVRNYGYTF.

The chain employs TRBV7-3 and TRBJ2-7, with D possibly matching TRBD1 (5 bases). This CDR3 is built from 16 residues. Deletions cut 2 bases from V and 0 bases from J, with 14 bases between. Germline CDR1 and CDR2: SGHTA and FQGTGA. The DNA of the CDR3 is TGTGCCAGCAGCTTAGAAGGGGTTCCCATCTCCTACGAGCAGTACTTC. Encoded protein: CASSLEGVPISYEQYF.

J is TRBJ2-7 and V is TRBV6-1; D is perhaps TRBD2 (6 bases). Germline lookup yields CDR1 MNHNS and CDR2 SASEGT. The CDR3 length is 14 residues. V lost 0 bases to trimming and J lost 3 bases, with 9 bases between them. The CDR3 spells CASSEAGGYYEQYF. As DNA, the CDR3 is TGTGCCAGCAGTGAAGCAGGAGGGTACTACGAGCAGTACTTC.

The chain is built from TRBV11-2 and TRBJ2-1; D remains unclear. The germline CDR1 and CDR2 sequences are SGHAT and FQNNGV. The CDR3 length is 14 residues. V dropped 3 bases and J dropped 6 bases, with 12 bases sitting between them. CDR3 bases: TGTGCCAGCAGCTTCCGCCTTGGGTCCAATGAGCAGTTCTTC. Translating it yields CASSFRLGSNEQFF. The whole variable domain, filled in from reference TRBV11-2 and TRBJ2-1, reads EAGVAQSPRYKIIEKRQSVAFWCNPISGHATLYWYQQILGQGPKLLIQFQNNGVVDDSQLPKDRFSAERLKGVDSTLKIQPAKLEDSAVYLCASSFRLGSNEQFFGPGTRLTVL.

This clone was counted a single time. The sample carries other DNA sequences with the same CDR3. The chain carries TRBV18 and TRBJ2-5; D unresolved. The V end was cut by 1 base, the J end by 2 bases, with 8 bases between. The germline V gene encodes CDR1 KGHSH and CDR2 LQKENI. This CDR3 spans 14 amino acids. The CDR3 here is CASSPLAEQETQYF. The CDR3 bases are TGTGCCAGCTCACCACTCGCAGAACAAGAGACCCAGTACTTC.

This chain joins TRBV15 and TRBJ2-5; 7 bases align to TRBD2. Trimming removed 5 bases from V and 5 bases from J; junction bases left unmatched: 11. CDR1 is LNHNV and CDR2 is YYDKDF in the germline V gene (reference sequence). The CDR3 has 15 residues. In nucleotides, the CDR3 is TGTGCCACCAGCGGTGAGAGGGCGGGAGCTGAGACCCAGTACTTC. Protein: CATSGERAGAETQYF.

The chain is built from TRBV18 and TRBJ1-5; D unclear. The CDR3 totals 13 residues. V lost 3 bases to trimming and J lost 5 bases, with 8 bases between them. Germline assignment: CDR1 KGHSH and CDR2 LQKENI. The CDR3 DNA sequence: TGTGCCAGCTCACCCCGCCCAGATCAGCCCCAGCATTTT. Its protein product is CASSPRPDQPQHF.

This chain connects TRBV19 to TRBJ1-5; tentatively, D is TRBD1 (6 bases). V lost 5 bases and J 6 bases, leaving 11 bases between the germline ends. Germline assignment: CDR1 LNHDA and CDR2 SQIVND (reference sequence). The CDR3 has 13 residues. Here the CDR3 DNA reads TGTGCCAGTAGTCAGGGGTTTAGTCAGCCCCAGCATTTT. Translated: CASSQGFSQPQHF.

The rearrangement uses TRBV7-9 and TRBJ2-3; tentatively, D is TRBD2 (6 bases). Germline V gene sequence: CDR1 SEHNR, CDR2 FQNEAQ (reference sequence). Trimming took off 5 bases at V and 6 bases at J, with 18 bases between the two ends. This CDR3 is built from 15 residues. CDR3 sequence reads: CASSRGTTPGDTQYF. CDR3 DNA: TGTGCCAGCAGCCGCGGGACCACCCCGGGTGATACGCAGTATTTT.

Comment on this clone: This sample includes further DNA sequences coding for the same CDR3. V and J are TRBV9 and TRBJ1-4, with D unresolved. The length of the CDR3 is 13 residues. Trimming took off 0 bases at V and 3 bases at J, with 3 bases between the two ends. Per germline, CDR1 SGDLS and CDR2 YYNGEE. The CDR3 region has the DNA TGTGCCAGCAGCGTAGGGCCTAATGAAAAACTGTTTTTT. Protein: CASSVGPNEKLFF.

The V call is TRBV7-3, the J call TRBJ2-7, with D tentatively TRBD2 (5 bases). The CDR3 covers 14 residues. The germline V and J ends were trimmed by 5 bases and 3 bases, with 14 bases remaining between them. CDR1 SGHTA and CDR2 FQGTGA come from the germline V gene. CDR3 in amino acids: CASSRRAGDYEQYF. For the CDR3, the DNA is TGTGCCAGCAGCCGCAGAGCCGGGGACTACGAGCAGTACTTC.